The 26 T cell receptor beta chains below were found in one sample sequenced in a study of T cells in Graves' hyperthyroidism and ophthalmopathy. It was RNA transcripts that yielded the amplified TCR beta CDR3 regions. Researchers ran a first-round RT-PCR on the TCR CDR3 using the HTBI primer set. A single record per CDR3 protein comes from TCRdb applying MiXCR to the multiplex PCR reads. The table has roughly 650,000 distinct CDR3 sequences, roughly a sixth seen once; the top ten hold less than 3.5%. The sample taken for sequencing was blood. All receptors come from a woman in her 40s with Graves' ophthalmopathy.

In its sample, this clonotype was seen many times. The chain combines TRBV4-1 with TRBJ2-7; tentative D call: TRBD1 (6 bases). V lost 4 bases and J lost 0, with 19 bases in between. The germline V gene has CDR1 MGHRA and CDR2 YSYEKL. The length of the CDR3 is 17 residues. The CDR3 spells CASSPRLQGRSSYEQYF. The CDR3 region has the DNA TGCGCCAGCAGCCCAAGACTACAGGGCCGGAGCTCCTACGAGCAGTACTTC.

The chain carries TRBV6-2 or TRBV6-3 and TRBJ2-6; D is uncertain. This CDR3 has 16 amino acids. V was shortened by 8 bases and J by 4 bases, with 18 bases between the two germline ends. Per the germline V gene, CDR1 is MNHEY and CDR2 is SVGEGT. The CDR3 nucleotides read TGTGCCAGCGGCGCGACGACATTTTCCGGGGCCAACGTCCTGACTTTC. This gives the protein CASGATTFSGANVLTF.

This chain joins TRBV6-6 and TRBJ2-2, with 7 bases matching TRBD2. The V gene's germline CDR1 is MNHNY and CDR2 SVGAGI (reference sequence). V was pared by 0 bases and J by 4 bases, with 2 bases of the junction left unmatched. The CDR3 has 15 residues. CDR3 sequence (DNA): TGTGCCAGCAGTTACTCGTGGGGGGGCACCGGGGAGCTGTTTTTT. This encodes CASSYSWGGTGELFF.

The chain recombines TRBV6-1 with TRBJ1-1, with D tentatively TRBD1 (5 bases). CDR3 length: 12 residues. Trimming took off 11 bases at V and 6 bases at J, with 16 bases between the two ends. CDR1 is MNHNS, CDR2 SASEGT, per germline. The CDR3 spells CALRRGQAEAFF. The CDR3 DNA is TGTGCCTTGCGCCGGGGCCAAGCTGAAGCTTTCTTT.

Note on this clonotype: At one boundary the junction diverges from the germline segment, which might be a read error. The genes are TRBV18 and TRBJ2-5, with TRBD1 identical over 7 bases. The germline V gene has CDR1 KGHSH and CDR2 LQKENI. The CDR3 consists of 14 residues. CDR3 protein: CASSPGTDQGTQYF. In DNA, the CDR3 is TGTGCCAGCTCACCAGGGACAGACCAAGGGACCCAGTACTTC.

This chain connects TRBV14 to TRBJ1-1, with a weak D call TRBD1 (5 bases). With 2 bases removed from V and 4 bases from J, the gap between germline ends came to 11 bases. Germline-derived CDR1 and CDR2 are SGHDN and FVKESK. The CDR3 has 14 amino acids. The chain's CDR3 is CASSQIRDPTEAFF. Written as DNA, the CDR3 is TGTGCCAGCAGCCAAATCAGGGATCCCACTGAAGCTTTCTTT.

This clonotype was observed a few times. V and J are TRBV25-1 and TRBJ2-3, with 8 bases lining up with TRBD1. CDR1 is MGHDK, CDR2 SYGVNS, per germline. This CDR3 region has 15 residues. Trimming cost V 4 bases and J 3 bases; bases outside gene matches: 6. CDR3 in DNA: TGTGCCAGCAGTGCGGCAGGGGGCGAGACAGATACGCAGTATTTT. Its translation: CASSAAGGETDTQYF.

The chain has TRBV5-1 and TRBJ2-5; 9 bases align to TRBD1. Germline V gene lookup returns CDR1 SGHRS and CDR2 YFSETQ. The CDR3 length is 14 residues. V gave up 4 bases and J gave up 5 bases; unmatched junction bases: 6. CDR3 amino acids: CASSHTGGAETQYF. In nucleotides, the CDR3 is TGCGCCAGCAGCCACACAGGGGGCGCGGAGACCCAGTACTTC. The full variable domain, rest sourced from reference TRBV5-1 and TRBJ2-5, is KAGVTQTPRYLIKTRGQQVTLSCSPISGHRSVSWYQQTPGQGLQFLFEYFSETQRNKGNFPGRFSGRQFSNSRSEMNVSTLELGDSALYLCASSHTGGAETQYFGPGTRLLVL.

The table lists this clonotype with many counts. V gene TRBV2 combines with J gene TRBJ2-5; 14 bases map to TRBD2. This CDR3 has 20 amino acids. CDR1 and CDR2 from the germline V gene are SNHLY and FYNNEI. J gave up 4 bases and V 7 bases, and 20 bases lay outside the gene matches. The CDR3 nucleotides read TGTGCCAGCAACTCCTTCACGACCGCCGGGACTAGCGGGGGCCCAGAGACCCAGTACTTC. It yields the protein CASNSFTTAGTSGGPETQYF.

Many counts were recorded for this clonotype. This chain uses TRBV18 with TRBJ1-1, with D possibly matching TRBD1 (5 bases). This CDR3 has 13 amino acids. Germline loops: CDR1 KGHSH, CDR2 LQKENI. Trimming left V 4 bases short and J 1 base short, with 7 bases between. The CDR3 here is CASSQGENTEAFF. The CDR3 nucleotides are TGTGCCAGCTCACAAGGGGAGAACACTGAAGCTTTCTTT.

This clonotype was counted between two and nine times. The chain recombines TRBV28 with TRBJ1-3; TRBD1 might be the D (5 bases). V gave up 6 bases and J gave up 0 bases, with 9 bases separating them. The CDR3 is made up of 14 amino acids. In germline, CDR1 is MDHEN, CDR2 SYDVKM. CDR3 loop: CASRTENSGNTIYF. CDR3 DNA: TGTGCCAGCAGGACAGAGAACTCTGGAAACACCATATATTTT.

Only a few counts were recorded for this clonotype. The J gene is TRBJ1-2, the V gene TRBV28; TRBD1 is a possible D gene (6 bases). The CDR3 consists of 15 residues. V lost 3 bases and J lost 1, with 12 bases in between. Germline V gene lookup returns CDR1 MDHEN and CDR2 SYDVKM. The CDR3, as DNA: TGTGCCAGCAGTTTGGGAGGACAGCTTAACTATGGCTACACCTTC. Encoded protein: CASSLGGQLNYGYTF.

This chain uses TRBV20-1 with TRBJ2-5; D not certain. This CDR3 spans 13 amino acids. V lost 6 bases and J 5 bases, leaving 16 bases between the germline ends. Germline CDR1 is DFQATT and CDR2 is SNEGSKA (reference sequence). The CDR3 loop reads CSAPVLGSETQYF. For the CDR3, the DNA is TGCAGTGCGCCGGTTCTTGGTTCGGAGACCCAGTACTTC.

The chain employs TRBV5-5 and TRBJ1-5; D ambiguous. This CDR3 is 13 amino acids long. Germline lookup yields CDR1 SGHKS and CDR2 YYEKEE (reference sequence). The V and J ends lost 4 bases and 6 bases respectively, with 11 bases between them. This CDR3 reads CASSASIVQPQHF. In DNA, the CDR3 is TGTGCCAGCAGCGCGAGTATCGTTCAGCCCCAGCATTTT.

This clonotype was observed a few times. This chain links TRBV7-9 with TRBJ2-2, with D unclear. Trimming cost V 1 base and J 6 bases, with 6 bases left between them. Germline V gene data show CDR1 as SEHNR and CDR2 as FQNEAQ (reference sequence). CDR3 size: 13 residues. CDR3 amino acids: CASSLVKAGELFF. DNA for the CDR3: TGTGCCAGCAGCTTAGTGAAGGCCGGGGAGCTGTTTTTT.

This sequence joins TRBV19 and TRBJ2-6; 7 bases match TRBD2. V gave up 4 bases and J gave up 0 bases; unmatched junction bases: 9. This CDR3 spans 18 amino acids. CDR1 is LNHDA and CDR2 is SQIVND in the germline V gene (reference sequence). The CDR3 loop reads CASSSPREGSSGANVLTF. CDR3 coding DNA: TGTGCCAGTAGTAGCCCGAGGGAGGGGAGCTCTGGGGCCAACGTCCTGACTTTC.

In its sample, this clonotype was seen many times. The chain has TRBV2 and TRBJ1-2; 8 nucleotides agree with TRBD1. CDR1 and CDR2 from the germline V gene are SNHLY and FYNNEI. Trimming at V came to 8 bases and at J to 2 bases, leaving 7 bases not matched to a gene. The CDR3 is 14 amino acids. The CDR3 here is CASVQGALNYGYTF. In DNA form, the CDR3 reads TGTGCCAGCGTCCAGGGGGCACTGAACTATGGCTACACCTTC.

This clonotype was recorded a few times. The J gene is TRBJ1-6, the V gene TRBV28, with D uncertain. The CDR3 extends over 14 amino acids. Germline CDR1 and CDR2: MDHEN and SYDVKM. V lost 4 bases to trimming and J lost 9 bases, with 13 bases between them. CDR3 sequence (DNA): TGTGCCAGCAGTTCCTACGCGGGGAGTTCACCCCTCCACTTT. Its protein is CASSSYAGSSPLHF.

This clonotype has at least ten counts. The CDR3 sequence: CASSIYGQGYEQYF. CDR3 DNA sequence: TGTGCCAGCAGCATCTACGGACAGGGCTACGAGCAGTACTTC. The chain has TRBV7-8 and TRBJ2-7; 8 nucleotides align to TRBD1. Per the germline V gene, CDR1 is SGHVS and CDR2 is FQNEAQ. Unmatched junction bases numbered 6, after V lost 5 bases and J lost 3 bases. CDR3 size: 14 residues.

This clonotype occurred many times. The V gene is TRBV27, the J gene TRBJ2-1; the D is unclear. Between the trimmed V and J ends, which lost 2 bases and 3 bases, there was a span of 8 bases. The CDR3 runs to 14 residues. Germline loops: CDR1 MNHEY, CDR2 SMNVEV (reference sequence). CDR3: CASSLTQNYNEQFF. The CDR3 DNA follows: TGTGCCAGCAGTTTAACCCAGAACTACAATGAGCAGTTCTTC.

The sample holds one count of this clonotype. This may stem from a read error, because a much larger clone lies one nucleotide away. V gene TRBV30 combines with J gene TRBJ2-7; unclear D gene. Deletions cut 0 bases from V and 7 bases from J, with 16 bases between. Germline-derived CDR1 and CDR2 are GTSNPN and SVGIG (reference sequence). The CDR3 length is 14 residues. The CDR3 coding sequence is TGTGCCTGGAGTGTAGGCTTCCCTCAGGCTGAGCAGTACTTC. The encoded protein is CAWSVGFPQAEQYF.

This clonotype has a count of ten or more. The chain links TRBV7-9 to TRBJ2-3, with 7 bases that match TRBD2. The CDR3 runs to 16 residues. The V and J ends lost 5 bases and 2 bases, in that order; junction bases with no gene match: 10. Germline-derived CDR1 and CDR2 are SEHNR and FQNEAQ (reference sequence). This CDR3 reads CASSVSLAVYTDTQYF. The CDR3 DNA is TGTGCCAGCAGCGTCAGCCTAGCGGTCTACACAGATACGCAGTATTTT.

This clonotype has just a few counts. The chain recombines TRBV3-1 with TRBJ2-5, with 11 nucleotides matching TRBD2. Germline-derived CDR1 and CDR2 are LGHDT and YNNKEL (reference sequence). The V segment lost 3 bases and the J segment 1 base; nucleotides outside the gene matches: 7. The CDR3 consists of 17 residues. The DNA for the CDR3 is TGTGCCAGCAGCCACCTATTTAGCGGGGGGGTCCAAGAGACCCAGTACTTC. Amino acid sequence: CASSHLFSGGVQETQYF.

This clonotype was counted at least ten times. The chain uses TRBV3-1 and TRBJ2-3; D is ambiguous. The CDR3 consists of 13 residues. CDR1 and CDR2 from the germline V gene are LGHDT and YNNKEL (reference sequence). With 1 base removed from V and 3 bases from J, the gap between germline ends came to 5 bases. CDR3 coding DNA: TGTGCCAGCAGCCAAGTAACGACAGATACGCAGTATTTT. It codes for CASSQVTTDTQYF.

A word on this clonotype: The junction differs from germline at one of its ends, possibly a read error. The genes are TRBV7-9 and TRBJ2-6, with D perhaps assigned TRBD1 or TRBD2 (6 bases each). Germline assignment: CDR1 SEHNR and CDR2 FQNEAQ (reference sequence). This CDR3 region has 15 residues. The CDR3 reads CASSHGGSGANILTF. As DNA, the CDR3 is TGTGCCAGCAGCCACGGGGGCTCTGGGGCCAACATCCTGACTTTC. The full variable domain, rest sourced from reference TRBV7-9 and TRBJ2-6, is DTGVSQNPRHKITKRGQNVTFRCDPISEHNRLYWYRQTLGQGPEFLTYFQNEAQLEKSRLLSDRFSAERPKGSFSTLEIQRTEQGDSAMYLCASSHGGSGANILTFGAGSRLTVL.

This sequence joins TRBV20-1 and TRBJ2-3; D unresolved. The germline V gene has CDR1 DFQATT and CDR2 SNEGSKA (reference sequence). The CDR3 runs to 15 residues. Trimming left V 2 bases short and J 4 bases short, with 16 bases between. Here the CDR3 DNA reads TGCAGTGCTAGATCTTGGACCCACGTGGCAGATACGCAGTATTTT. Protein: CSARSWTHVADTQYF.